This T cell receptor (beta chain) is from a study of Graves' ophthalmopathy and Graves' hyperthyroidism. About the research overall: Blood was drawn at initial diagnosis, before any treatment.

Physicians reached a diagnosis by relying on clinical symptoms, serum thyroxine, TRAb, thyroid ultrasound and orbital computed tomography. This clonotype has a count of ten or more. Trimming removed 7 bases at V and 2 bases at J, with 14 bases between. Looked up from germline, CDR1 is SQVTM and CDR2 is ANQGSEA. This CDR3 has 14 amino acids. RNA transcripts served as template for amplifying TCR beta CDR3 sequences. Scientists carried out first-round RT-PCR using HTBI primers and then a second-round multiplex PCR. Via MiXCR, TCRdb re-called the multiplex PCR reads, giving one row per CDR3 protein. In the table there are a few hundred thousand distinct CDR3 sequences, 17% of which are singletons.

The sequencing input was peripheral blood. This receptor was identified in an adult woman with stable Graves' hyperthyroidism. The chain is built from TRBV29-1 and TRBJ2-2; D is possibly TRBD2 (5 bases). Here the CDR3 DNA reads TGCAGCGCTATAGCGATGACAAACACCGGGGAGCTGTTTTTT. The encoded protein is CSAIAMTNTGELFF.